This entry is about one T cell receptor (beta chain). Its antigen is still unknown. The entry originates in a study of blood T cells in healthy people across ages. Donor samples were obtained from healthy Caucasian individuals from Russia, aged 6 to 90. Through a sample-barcoded 5' primer and a J-beta primer mix, a second PCR was run for roughly 6 to 11 cycles. TCRdb re-called the 5' RACE reads with MiXCR, one entry per CDR3 protein. Of hundreds of thousands of distinct CDR3 sequences listed, about 40% are singletons. Regarding the study as a whole: Aged donors had fewer naive CD4+ cells and lower diversity than long-lived donors.

The CDR3 runs 11 residues. CDR1 ENHRY and CDR2 SYGVKD come from the germline V gene. With 2 bases removed from V and 9 bases from J, the gap between germline ends came to 5 bases. Material for sequencing was blood. This chain uses TRBV10-3 with TRBJ2-1; D ambiguous. This TCR came from a woman aged 55 to 70 in good health. CDR3: CAISETGEQFF. DNA for the CDR3: TGTGCCATCAGTGAGACCGGTGAGCAGTTCTTC.